This TCR beta chain appears in the sequencing data of a study of cytomegalovirus exposure and HLA in healthy donors. Study-level background: Counted in an early data release were approximately 80 million unique TCRs from HLA-typed donors.

Germline V gene data show CDR1 as GTSNPN and CDR2 as SVGIG (reference sequence). The CDR3 runs 16 residues. V lost 1 base, J lost 2 bases, and 6 bases stayed unmatched. PCR primers comprised 60 Vbeta and 13 Jbeta primers. Some clones are missing from TCRdb's copy, which holds only in-frame ones; the method was immunoSEQ multiplex PCR. This sample has about 190,000 clones, with 65% to 80% found just once. V is TRBV30 and J is TRBJ2-7; 12 positions agree with TRBD2. The sequenced sample was PBMCs. This clonotype was obtained from a man aged 30 to 45 in good health and CMV-seropositive. The CDR3 bases are TGTGCCTGGAGTGGGACTAGCGGGAATGATGCCTACGAGCAGTACTTC. Translating gives CAWSGTSGNDAYEQYF.